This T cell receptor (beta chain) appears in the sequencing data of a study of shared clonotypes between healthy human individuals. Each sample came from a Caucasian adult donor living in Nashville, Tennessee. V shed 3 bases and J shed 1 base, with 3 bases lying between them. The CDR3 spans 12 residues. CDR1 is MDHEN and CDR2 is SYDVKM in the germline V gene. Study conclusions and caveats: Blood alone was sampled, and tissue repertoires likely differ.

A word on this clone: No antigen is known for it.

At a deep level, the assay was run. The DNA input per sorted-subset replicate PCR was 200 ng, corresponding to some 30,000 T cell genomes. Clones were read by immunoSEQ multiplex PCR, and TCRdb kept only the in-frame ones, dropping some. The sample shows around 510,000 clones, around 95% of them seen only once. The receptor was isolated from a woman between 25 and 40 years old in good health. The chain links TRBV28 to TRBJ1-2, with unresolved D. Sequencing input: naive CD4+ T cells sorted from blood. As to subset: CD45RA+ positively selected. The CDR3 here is CASSFNNYGYTF. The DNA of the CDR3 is TGTGCCAGCAGTTTTAATAACTATGGCTACACCTTC.